Each of the 24 T cell receptor beta chains below was sequenced from the same sample in a study of cytomegalovirus exposure and HLA in healthy donors. Both 60 Vbeta primers and 13 Jbeta primers went into the PCR. Produced via immunoSEQ multiplex PCR; TCRdb's table is partial and in-frame only. The top ten clones hold around 0.22% of a sample with 210,000 or so clones, 70% to 90% of them seen once. Sequenced material: PBMCs. Receptors originate from a girl aged 2 to 9 in good health and CMV-seronegative.

The CDR3 reads CAIRDNSYEQYF. The CDR3 DNA reads TGTGCCATCCGGGACAACTCCTACGAGCAGTACTTC. This chain connects TRBV10-3 to TRBJ2-7, with TRBD1 as a possible D gene (6 bases). CDR1 is ENHRY and CDR2 is SYGVKD in the germline V gene. The CDR3 extends over 12 amino acids. V shed 8 bases and J shed 0 bases, with 8 bases lying between them.

The chain combines TRBV7-6 with TRBJ2-7; 9 nucleotides line up with TRBD1. V was pared by 5 bases and J by 1 base, with 3 bases of the junction left unmatched. The germline CDR1 and CDR2 sequences are SGHVS and FNYEAQ. CDR3 size: 14 residues. This CDR3 reads CASSPGTGSYEQYF. The CDR3, as DNA: TGTGCCAGCAGCCCCGGGACAGGGTCCTACGAGCAGTACTTC. Variable domain in full (rest from reference TRBV7-6 and TRBJ2-7): GAGVSQSPRYKVTKRGQDVALRCDPISGHVSLYWYRQALGQGPEFLTYFNYEAQQDKSGLPNDRFSAERPEGSISTLTIQRTEQRDSAMYRCASSPGTGSYEQYFGPGTRLTVT.

The gene calls are TRBV7-9 and TRBJ1-1; perhaps TRBD1 as D (5 bases). The length of the CDR3 is 13 residues. Germline V CDR1 and CDR2: SEHNR, FQNEAQ (reference sequence). Trimming took 0 bases from V and 3 from J, leaving 5 bases between them. CDR3: CASSLAGDTEAFF. CDR3 DNA sequence: TGTGCCAGCAGCTTAGCAGGGGACACTGAAGCTTTCTTT.

The V call is TRBV27, the J call TRBJ2-7, with 7 bases lining up with TRBD2. The CDR3 is 14 residues long. After removal of 4 bases from V and 2 bases from J, the junction contained 5 bases not matched to a gene. CDR1 and CDR2 from the germline V gene are MNHEY and SMNVEV (reference sequence). CDR3 bases: TGTGCCAGCAGTTACGGCGGGGGTGCCTACGAGCAGTACTTC. Translation: CASSYGGGAYEQYF.

The V gene is TRBV27, the J gene TRBJ1-1; TRBD1 agrees at 7 bases. The trim removed 5 bases at V and 4 bases at J, leaving 10 bases unmatched. Germline assignment: CDR1 MNHEY and CDR2 SMNVEV (reference sequence). The CDR3 totals 15 residues. In DNA, the CDR3 is TGTGCCAGCAGTCCCGGGACAGTCAGGGGCACTGAAGCTTTCTTT. Protein: CASSPGTVRGTEAFF.

CDR3 protein: CASSYSIAGAYNEQFF. Here the CDR3 DNA reads TGTGCCAGCAGTTACTCGATAGCGGGGGCCTACAATGAGCAGTTCTTC. The rearrangement uses TRBV6-5 and TRBJ2-1, with 9 bases that match TRBD2. Germline-derived CDR1 and CDR2 are MNHEY and SVGAGI. Trimming took 0 bases from V and 2 from J; bases not matched to a gene: 2. There are 16 residues in the CDR3.

The chain combines TRBV6-1 with TRBJ2-3; 9 bases agree with TRBD1. Germline values: CDR1 MNHNS, CDR2 SASEGT. The CDR3 is 15 amino acids. The V and J ends lost 4 bases and 2 bases, in that order; junction bases with no gene match: 4. CDR3 region: CASSVDRGNTDTQYF. CDR3 sequence (DNA): TGTGCCAGCAGTGTGGACAGGGGAAACACAGATACGCAGTATTTT.

The chain joins TRBV6-5 to TRBJ1-6; 9 positions agree with TRBD1. V gave up 6 bases and J gave up 10 bases; unmatched junction bases: 10. Germline V gene lookup returns CDR1 MNHEY and CDR2 SVGAGI. The CDR3 length is 15 residues. CDR3 coding DNA: TGTGCCAGCAGCCATAACTGGGACAGGGACTCACCCCTCCACTTT. Protein sequence: CASSHNWDRDSPLHF.

The rearrangement joins TRBV6-1 to TRBJ1-1; no reliable D call. This CDR3 has 13 amino acids. V lost 8 bases, J lost 2 bases, and 12 bases lay in between. Germline assignment: CDR1 MNHNS and CDR2 SASEGT. Written as DNA, the CDR3 is TGTGCCAGCTCTCGTAGGACTAACACTGAAGCTTTCTTT. Amino acids: CASSRRTNTEAFF.

The V gene is TRBV5-7, the J gene TRBJ1-5, with 7 positions matching TRBD1. TRBV5-7 is flagged as an ORF with uncertain function. This CDR3 is 17 amino acids long. V was pared by 1 base and J by 3 bases, with 10 bases of the junction left unmatched. The CDR3 coding sequence is TGTGCCAGCAGCTTGTTAGGGACAGCCACCCCCAATCAGCCCCAGCATTTT. Translating it yields CASSLLGTATPNQPQHF.

V gene TRBV5-4 combines with J gene TRBJ2-3; D perhaps matches TRBD1 (6 bases). There are 14 residues in the CDR3. CDR1 SGHNT and CDR2 YYREEE come from the germline V gene (reference sequence). V was clipped by 4 bases and J by 0 bases, with 9 bases between them. The CDR3 is CASSLQGSTDTQYF. In DNA, the CDR3 is TGTGCCAGCAGCCTGCAGGGGAGCACAGATACGCAGTATTTT.

V gene TRBV5-1 combines with J gene TRBJ2-3; D is perhaps TRBD2 (5 bases). Germline V gene data show CDR1 as SGHRS and CDR2 as YFSETQ. The CDR3 length is 15 residues. Trimming removed 2 bases from V and 1 base from J, with 11 bases in between. The CDR3 region is CASSFPWTGTDTQYF. The CDR3 DNA sequence: TGCGCCAGCAGCTTTCCCTGGACTGGCACAGATACGCAGTATTTT.

CDR3 sequence: CASSQSWELYNEQFF. The CDR3 coding sequence is TGCGCCAGCAGTCAATCATGGGAGTTATACAATGAGCAGTTCTTC. This chain links TRBV23-1 with TRBJ2-1; D perhaps matches TRBD2 (5 bases). Being an ORF, TRBV23-1 has a function that is uncertain. This CDR3 is built from 15 residues. V shed 0 bases and J shed 4 bases, with 10 bases lying between them.

The chain combines TRBV18 with TRBJ2-1, with D perhaps TRBD2 (6 bases). The CDR3 totals 15 residues. The germline V gene encodes CDR1 KGHSH and CDR2 LQKENI. Trimming removed 3 bases from V and 6 bases from J, with 15 bases in between. In DNA, the CDR3 is TGTGCCAGCTCACCCGGAAGGGAGGTCCTCAATGAGCAGTTCTTC. Its protein is CASSPGREVLNEQFF.

The rearrangement joins TRBV5-4 to TRBJ2-5; 7 nucleotides line up with TRBD1. CDR1 is SGHNT and CDR2 is YYREEE in the germline V gene (reference sequence). J lost 5 bases, V lost 7 bases, and 23 bases had no gene match. CDR3 length: 18 residues. This CDR3 is CASARALRGQLPSETQYF. The DNA of the CDR3 is TGTGCCAGCGCGCGGGCCCTGAGGGGGCAGCTCCCGTCGGAGACCCAGTACTTC.

This chain joins TRBV6-6 and TRBJ2-7; TRBD1 matches at 8 bases. The CDR3 has 14 residues. Germline values: CDR1 MNHNY, CDR2 SVGAGI (reference sequence). V dropped 7 bases and J dropped 0; count of bases not matched to a gene: 5. CDR3 amino acids: CASNHRGSSYEQYF. The CDR3 DNA reads TGTGCCAGCAACCACAGGGGGAGCTCCTACGAGCAGTACTTC.

The CDR3 sequence is CASGLGTSGANTGELFF. CDR3 DNA: TGTGCTAGTGGTCTTGGGACTAGCGGGGCGAACACCGGGGAGCTGTTTTTT. This rearrangement joins TRBV12-5 to TRBJ2-2; 13 positions match TRBD2. Germline V gene sequence: CDR1 LGHNT, CDR2 FRNRAP. The CDR3 extends over 17 amino acids. After removal of 5 bases from V and 0 bases from J, the junction contained 3 bases not matched to a gene.

The rearrangement links TRBV7-9 to TRBJ2-4; D not resolved. CDR1 is SEHNR, CDR2 FQNEAQ, per germline (reference sequence). The CDR3 totals 18 residues. Trimming pared 5 bases from V and 2 bases from J, leaving 22 bases between. The CDR3 DNA follows: TGTGCCAGCAGCACCTACCAAGGTGAACAACTATCCAAAAACATTCAGTACTTC. Amino acid sequence: CASSTYQGEQLSKNIQYF.

The chain uses TRBV27 and TRBJ2-3; unclear D gene. V was cut by 0 bases and J by 2 bases, with 6 bases left in between. Germline loops: CDR1 MNHEY, CDR2 SMNVEV (reference sequence). The CDR3 covers 14 residues. Written as DNA, the CDR3 is TGTGCCAGCAGTTTATCATCTCCCACAGATACGCAGTATTTT. Protein: CASSLSSPTDTQYF.

The rearrangement joins TRBV10-2 to TRBJ2-7; TRBD1 matches 8 bases. The germline gives CDR1 WSHSY, CDR2 SAAADI. CDR3 length: 19 residues. Trimming removed 5 bases from V and 0 bases from J; junction bases left unmatched: 18. The CDR3: CASSKPWTGRRLSSYEQYF. The CDR3 DNA is TGCGCCAGCAGTAAACCGTGGACAGGGAGAAGACTGAGCTCCTACGAGCAGTACTTC.

J is TRBJ2-3 and V is TRBV7-9; no firm D call. V gave up 1 base and J gave up 0 bases, with 11 bases separating them. CDR1 is SEHNR, CDR2 FQNEAQ, per germline (reference sequence). CDR3 length: 16 amino acids. CDR3 amino acids: CASSLGTPSSTDTQYF. CDR3 bases: TGTGCCAGCAGCTTAGGTACTCCATCTAGCACAGATACGCAGTATTTT.

The genes are TRBV7-9 and TRBJ2-1; no clear D. Germline lookup yields CDR1 SEHNR and CDR2 FQNEAQ (reference sequence). This CDR3 has 11 residues. V lost 2 bases and J lost 8, with 4 bases in between. In nucleotides, the CDR3 is TGTGCCAGCAGCTTAAGCTATGAGCAGTTCTTC. The encoded protein is CASSLSYEQFF.

The chain employs TRBV20-1 and TRBJ1-2, with unresolved D. V was shortened by 3 bases and J by 5 bases, with 4 bases between the two germline ends. Looked up from germline, CDR1 is DFQATT and CDR2 is SNEGSKA (reference sequence). This CDR3 has 10 residues. CDR3 sequence reads: CSARAYGYTF. The CDR3 DNA is TGCAGTGCTAGGGCTTATGGCTACACCTTC.

The chain joins TRBV10-3 to TRBJ2-7, with 10 bases matching TRBD1. Trimming took 6 bases from V and 2 from J; bases not matched to a gene: 4. This CDR3 comprises 14 residues. Germline loops: CDR1 ENHRY, CDR2 SYGVKD. CDR3 in amino acids: CAIRGDRGPYEQYF. The CDR3 nucleotides are TGTGCCATCAGGGGGGACAGGGGACCCTACGAGCAGTACTTC.